The source of this TCR beta chain is a study of T cell repertoires in cytomegalovirus infection. Across the study: CMV infection and matching HLA type were both indicated by public TCR beta signatures.

Study findings and constraints: HLA-C-restricted CMV clonotypes gave the most frequent clonotype in two of eight donors.

TCRdb fed the reads into MiXCR, producing one record per CDR3 protein. The sample lists fewer than 1,000,000 distinct CDR3 sequences; less than 40% were seen once. The CDR3 loop spans 13 amino acids. Trimming removed 7 bases at V and 6 bases at J, with 13 bases between. The germline V gene encodes CDR1 ENHRY and CDR2 SYGVKD. This clonotype came up a few times. Its antigen is unknown. The receptor's source is a human donor in good health (CMV status not recorded). Some clones in this sample may be carry-over from other donors' samples. Source: cultured CD8+ T cells from PBMCs, taken from culture after CMV antigen stimulation. This sequence joins TRBV10-3 and TRBJ2-1; D might be TRBD1 (6 bases). Here the CDR3 DNA reads TGTGCCATCACCGAGGACAGCTCCAATGAGCAGTTCTTC. This codes for CAITEDSSNEQFF.